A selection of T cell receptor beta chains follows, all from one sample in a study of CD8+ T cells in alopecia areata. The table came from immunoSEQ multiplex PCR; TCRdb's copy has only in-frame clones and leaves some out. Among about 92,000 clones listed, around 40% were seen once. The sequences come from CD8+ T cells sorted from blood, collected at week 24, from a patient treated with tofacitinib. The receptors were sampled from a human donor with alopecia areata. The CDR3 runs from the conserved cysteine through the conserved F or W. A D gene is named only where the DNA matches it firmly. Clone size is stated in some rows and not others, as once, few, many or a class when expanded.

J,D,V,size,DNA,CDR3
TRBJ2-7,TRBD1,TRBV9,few,TGTGCCAGCAGCTTGAGGGACAGCCCCTACGAGCAGTACTTC,CASSLRDSPYEQYF
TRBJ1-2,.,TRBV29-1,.,TGCAGCGTTTTTTTCTATGGCTACACCTTC,CSVFFYGYTF
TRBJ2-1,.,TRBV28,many,TGTGCCAGCAGTTTTTCCGGCGACAGTCTCCATGAGCAGTTCTTC,CASSFSGDSLHEQFF
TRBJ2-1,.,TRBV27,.,TGTGCCAGCAGTTTACGCTCCTACAATGAGCAGTTCTTC,CASSLRSYNEQFF
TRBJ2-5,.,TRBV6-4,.,TGTGCCAGCAGCACTCCGGGACCAAAGAAAGAGACCCAGTACTTC,CASSTPGPKKETQYF
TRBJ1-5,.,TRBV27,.,TGTGCCAGCAGTTTAGCTGCCCGAGGGGCGAATCAGCCCCAGCATTTT,CASSLAARGANQPQHF
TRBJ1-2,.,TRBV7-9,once,TGTGCCAGCAGCTTAAGTGGGACACCGTTAGCTAACTATGGCTACACCTTC,CASSLSGTPLANYGYTF
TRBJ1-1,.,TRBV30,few,TGTGCCTGGATGCACACGCCTGGCCCTGAAGCTTTCTTT,CAWMHTPGPEAFF
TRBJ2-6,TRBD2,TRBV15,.,TGTGCCACCAGCGGAAGGACTAGCGCCGACTCTGGGGCCAACGTCCTGACTTTC,CATSGRTSADSGANVLTF
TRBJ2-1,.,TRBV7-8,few,TGTGCCAGCAGCTTAAGGACGGTCAATGAGCAGTTCTTC,CASSLRTVNEQFF
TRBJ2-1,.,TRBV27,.,TGTGCCAGCAGTTTAAGTGCCGTAGCCCGTACTACTGTTGAGCAGTTCTTC,CASSLSAVARTTVEQFF
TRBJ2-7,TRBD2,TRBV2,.,TGTGCCAGCAGCGGTCGGAGCGGGAGTACCTACGAGCAGTACTTC,CASSGRSGSTYEQYF
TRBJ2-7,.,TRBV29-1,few,TGCAGCGTTGAGCGGGGGCGGTACGAGCAGTACTTC,CSVERGRYEQYF
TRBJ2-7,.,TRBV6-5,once,TGTGCCAGCAGTGAAACTTGGACTGCCTACGAGCAGTACTTC,CASSETWTAYEQYF
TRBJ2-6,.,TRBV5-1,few,TGCGCCAGCAGCTTGTGGGCCAGGCACGGCTCTGGGGCCAACGTCCTGACTTTC,CASSLWARHGSGANVLTF
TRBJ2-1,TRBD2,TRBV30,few,TGTGCCAGGGGAGCGGGATTATACAATGAGCAGTTCTTC,CARGAGLYNEQFF
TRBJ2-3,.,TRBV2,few,TGTGCCAGCAGCCCCAGCGCCTTTAGCACAGATACGCAGTATTTT,CASSPSAFSTDTQYF
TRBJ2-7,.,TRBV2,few,TGTGCCACTAGCCCGGCGGGATTCTCCTACGAGCAGTACTTC,CATSPAGFSYEQYF
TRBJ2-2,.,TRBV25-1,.,TGTGCCAGCAGTGAACAGCGAGACACCGGGGAGCTGTTTTTT,CASSEQRDTGELFF
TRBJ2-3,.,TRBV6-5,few,TGTGCCAGCAGTTACGGTTCGAGAGCCACAGATACGCAGTATTTT,CASSYGSRATDTQYF
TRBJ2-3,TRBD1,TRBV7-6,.,TGTGCCAGTAGGCGGACAGGGCCTACAGATACGCAGTATTTT,CASRRTGPTDTQYF
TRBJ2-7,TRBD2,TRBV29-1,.,TGCAGCGTTGAGCGGGGGACCGAGCAGTACTTC,CSVERGTEQYF
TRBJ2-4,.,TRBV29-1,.,TGCAGCGTTTCCCCGGCAGGGTCGGGAAACATTCAGTACTTC,CSVSPAGSGNIQYF
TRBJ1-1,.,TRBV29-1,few,TGCAGCGCAAAGGGGAGCACTGAAGCTTTCTTT,CSAKGSTEAFF
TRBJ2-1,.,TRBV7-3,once,TGTGCCAGCAGCTTAAAGGTGGGACCCTACAATGAGCAGTTCTTC,CASSLKVGPYNEQFF
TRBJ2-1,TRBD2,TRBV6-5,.,TGTGCCAGCAGTCGTCTAGCGGGAATCTACAATGAGCAGTTCTTC,CASSRLAGIYNEQFF
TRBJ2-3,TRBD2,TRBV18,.,TGTGCCAGCTCACCAGTGCTAGCGGATTCCACAGATACGCAGTATTTT,CASSPVLADSTDTQYF
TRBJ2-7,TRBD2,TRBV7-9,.,TGTGCCAGCAGCCGGACCTCCGGACTAGTCGCCGAGCAGTACTTC,CASSRTSGLVAEQYF
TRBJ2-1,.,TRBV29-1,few,TGCAGCGTCGATTACAATGAGCAGTTCTTC,CSVDYNEQFF
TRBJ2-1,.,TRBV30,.,TGTGCCTGGAGTCCCGATAGGAACGAGCAGTTCTTC,CAWSPDRNEQFF
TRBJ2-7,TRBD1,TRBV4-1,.,TGCGCCAGCAGCCATACAACCGGGACAGGCTACGAGCAGTACTTC,CASSHTTGTGYEQYF
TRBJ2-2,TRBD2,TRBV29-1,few,TGCAGCGTCCCCTGTCCTACTAGCGGGCACACCGGGGAGCTGTTTTTT,CSVPCPTSGHTGELFF
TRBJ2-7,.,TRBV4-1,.,TGCGCCAGCAGCCAAGAGGGAAACTCCTACGAGCAGTACTTC,CASSQEGNSYEQYF
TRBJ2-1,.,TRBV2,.,TGTGCCAGCAGAGGCAGGGACCCCTACAATGAGCAGTTCTTC,CASRGRDPYNEQFF
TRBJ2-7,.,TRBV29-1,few,TGCAGCGTTGGGGGATTGTACGAGCAGTACTTC,CSVGGLYEQYF
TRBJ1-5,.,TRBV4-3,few,TGCGCCAGCAGCCAAGATTGGAAGGGGACACTGAATCAGCCCCAGCATTTT,CASSQDWKGTLNQPQHF
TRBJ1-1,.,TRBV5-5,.,TGTGCCAGCTATCTGGGCACTGAAGCTTTCTTT,CASYLGTEAFF
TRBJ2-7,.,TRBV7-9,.,TGTGCCAGCAGCTCTAGGCCGGGAGAGCAGTACTTC,CASSSRPGEQYF
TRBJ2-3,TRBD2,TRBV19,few,TGTGCCAGTAGCCCGACTAGCGAGGTGATTAAGTATTTT,CASSPTSEVIKYF
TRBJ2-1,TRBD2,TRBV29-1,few,TGCAGCGGGCTAGCGGGATCAGTGGAGCAGTTCTTC,CSGLAGSVEQFF
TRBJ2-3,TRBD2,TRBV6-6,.,TGTGCCAGCATTGCCCTTAGCGGGAGGACAGATACGCAGTATTTT,CASIALSGRTDTQYF
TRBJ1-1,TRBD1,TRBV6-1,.,TGTGCCAGCAGTTCGGACAGGGGGCGAGCTTTCTTT,CASSSDRGRAFF
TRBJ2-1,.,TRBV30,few,TGTGCCTGGAGTCTGAGTTACAATGAGCAGTTCTTC,CAWSLSYNEQFF
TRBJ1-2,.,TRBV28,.,TGTGCCAGCAGTTACAGCTATGGCTACACCTTC,CASSYSYGYTF
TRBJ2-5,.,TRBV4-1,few,TGCGCCAGCAGAGCCCCCGGGCTAGGTGAGACCCAGTACTTC,CASRAPGLGETQYF
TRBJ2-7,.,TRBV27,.,TGTGCCAGCAGTCCATCCCAATTCGGGATAGTGAGAGAGCAGTACTTC,CASSPSQFGIVREQYF